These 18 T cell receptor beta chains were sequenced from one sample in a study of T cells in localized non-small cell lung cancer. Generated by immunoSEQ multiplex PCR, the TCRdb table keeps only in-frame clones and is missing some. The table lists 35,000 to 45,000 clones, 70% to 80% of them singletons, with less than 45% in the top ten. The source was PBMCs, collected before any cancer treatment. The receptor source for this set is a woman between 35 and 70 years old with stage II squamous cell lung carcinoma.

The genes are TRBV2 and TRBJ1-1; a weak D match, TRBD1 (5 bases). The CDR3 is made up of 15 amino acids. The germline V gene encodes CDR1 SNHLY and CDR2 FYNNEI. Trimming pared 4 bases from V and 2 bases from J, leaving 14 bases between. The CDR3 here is CASSGLDSINTEAFF. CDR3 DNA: TGTGCCAGCAGTGGCTTAGACAGCATTAACACTGAAGCTTTCTTT.

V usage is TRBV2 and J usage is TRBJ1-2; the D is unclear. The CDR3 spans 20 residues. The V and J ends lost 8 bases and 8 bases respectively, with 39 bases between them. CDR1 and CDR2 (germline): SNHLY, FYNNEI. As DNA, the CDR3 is TGTGCCAGCCCCCGGTGGCAGGCGGGGTGGCCTCAATCAGGACTAGGGGGCTACACCTTC. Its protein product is CASPRWQAGWPQSGLGGYTF.

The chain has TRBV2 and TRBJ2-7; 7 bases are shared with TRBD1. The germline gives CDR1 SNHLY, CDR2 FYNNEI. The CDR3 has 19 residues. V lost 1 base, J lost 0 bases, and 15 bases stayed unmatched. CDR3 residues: CASSEGRPGQAASSYEQYF. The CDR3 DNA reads TGTGCCAGCAGTGAAGGGAGACCTGGACAGGCAGCGAGCTCCTACGAGCAGTACTTC.

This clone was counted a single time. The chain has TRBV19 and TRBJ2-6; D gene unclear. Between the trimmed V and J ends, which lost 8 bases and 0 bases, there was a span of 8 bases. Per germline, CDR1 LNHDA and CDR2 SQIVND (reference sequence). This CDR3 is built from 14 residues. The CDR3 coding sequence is TGTGCCAGTTCCATAACCTCTGGGGCCAACGTCCTGACTTTC. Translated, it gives CASSITSGANVLTF.

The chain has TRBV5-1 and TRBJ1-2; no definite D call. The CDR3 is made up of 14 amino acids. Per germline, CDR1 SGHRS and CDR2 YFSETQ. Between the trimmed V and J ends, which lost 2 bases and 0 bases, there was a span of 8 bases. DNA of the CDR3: TGCGCCAGCAGCTTTCAAGCGACTAACTATGGCTACACCTTC. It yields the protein CASSFQATNYGYTF.

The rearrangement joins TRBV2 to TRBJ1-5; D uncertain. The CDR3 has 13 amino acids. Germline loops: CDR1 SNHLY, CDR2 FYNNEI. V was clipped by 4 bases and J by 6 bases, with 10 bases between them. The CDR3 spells CASSVVSGQPQHF. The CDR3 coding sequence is TGTGCCAGCAGTGTTGTCTCAGGTCAGCCCCAGCATTTT.

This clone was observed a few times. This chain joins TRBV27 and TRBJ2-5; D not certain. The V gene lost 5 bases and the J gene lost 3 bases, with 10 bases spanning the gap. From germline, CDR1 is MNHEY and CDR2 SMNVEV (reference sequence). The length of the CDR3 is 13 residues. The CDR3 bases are TGTGCCAGCAGTCCACATAAAGAAGAGACCCAGTACTTC. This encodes CASSPHKEETQYF.

CDR3 sequence: CATSRDRPHGTDTQYF. In DNA, the CDR3 is TGTGCCACCAGCAGAGATCGACCCCACGGCACAGATACGCAGTATTTT. The rearrangement links TRBV15 to TRBJ2-3; D unclear. The CDR3 totals 16 residues. Germline values: CDR1 LNHNV, CDR2 YYDKDF (reference sequence). The ends were cut back, 0 bases at V and 1 base at J, with 11 bases in the middle.

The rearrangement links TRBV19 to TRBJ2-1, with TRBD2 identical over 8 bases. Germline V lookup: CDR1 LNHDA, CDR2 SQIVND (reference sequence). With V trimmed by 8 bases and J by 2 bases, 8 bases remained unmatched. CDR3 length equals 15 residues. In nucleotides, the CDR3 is TGTGCCAGTTCAGAGACGGGAGGGGCCTACAATGAGCAGTTCTTC. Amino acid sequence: CASSETGGAYNEQFF.

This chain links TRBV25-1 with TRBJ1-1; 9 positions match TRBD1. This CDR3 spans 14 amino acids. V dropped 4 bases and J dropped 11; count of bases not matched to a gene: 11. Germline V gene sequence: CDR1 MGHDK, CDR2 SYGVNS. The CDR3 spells CASSALDRGSPAFF. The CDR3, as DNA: TGTGCCAGCAGTGCCCTGGACAGGGGCTCTCCGGCTTTCTTT.

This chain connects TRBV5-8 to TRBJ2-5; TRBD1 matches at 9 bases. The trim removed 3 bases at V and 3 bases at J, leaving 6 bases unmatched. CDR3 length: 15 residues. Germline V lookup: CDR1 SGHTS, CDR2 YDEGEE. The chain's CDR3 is CASSSGTGTKETQYF. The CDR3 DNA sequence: TGTGCCAGCAGCTCCGGGACAGGGACGAAAGAGACCCAGTACTTC. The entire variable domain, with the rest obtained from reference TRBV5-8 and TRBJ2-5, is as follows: EAGVTQSPTHLIKTRGQQATLRCSPISGHTSVYWYQQALGLGLQFLLWYDEGEERNRGNFPPRFSGRQFPNYSSELNVNALELEDSALYLCASSSGTGTKETQYFGPGTRLLVL.

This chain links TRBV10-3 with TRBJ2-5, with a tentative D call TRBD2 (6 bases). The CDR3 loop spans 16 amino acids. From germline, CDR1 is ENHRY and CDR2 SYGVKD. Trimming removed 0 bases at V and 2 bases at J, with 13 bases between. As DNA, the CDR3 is TGTGCCATCAGTGAGTCAGTCGGGACTGTACAAGAGACCCAGTACTTC. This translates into CAISESVGTVQETQYF.

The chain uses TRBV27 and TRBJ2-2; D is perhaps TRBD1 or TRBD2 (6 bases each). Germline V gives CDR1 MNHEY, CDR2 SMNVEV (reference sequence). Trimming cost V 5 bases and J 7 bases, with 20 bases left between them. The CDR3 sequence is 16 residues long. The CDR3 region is CASSEGGGYIGGELFF. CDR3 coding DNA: TGTGCCAGCAGTGAGGGGGGAGGCTATATCGGCGGGGAGCTGTTTTTT.

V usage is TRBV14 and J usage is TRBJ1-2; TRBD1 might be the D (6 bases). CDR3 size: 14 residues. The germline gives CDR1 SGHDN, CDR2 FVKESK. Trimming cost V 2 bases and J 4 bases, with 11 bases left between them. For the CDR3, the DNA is TGTGCCAGCAGCCAATGGTCAGGGGCCTATGGCTACACCTTC. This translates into CASSQWSGAYGYTF.

The CDR3: CASSWDDSSTDTQYF. Written as DNA, the CDR3 is TGTGCCAGCAGTTGGGACGATTCTAGCACAGATACGCAGTATTTT. The chain recombines TRBV27 with TRBJ2-3; TRBD1 or TRBD2 may be the D gene (5 bases each). Germline loops: CDR1 MNHEY, CDR2 SMNVEV (reference sequence). The length of the CDR3 is 15 residues. Trimming took off 4 bases at V and 0 bases at J, with 11 bases between the two ends.

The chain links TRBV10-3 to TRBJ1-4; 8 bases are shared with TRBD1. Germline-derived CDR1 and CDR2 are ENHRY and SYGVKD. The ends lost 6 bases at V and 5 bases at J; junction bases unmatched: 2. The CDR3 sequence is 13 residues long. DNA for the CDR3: TGTGCCATCAGGCGGGACAGGAATGAAAAACTGTTTTTT. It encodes CAIRRDRNEKLFF.

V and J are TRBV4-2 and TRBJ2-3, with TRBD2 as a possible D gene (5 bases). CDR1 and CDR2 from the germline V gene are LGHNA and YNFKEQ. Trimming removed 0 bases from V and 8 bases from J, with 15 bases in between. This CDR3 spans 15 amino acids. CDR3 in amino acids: CASSQDFTGKATQYF. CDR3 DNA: TGTGCCAGCAGCCAAGATTTTACCGGGAAGGCTACGCAGTATTTT.

In nucleotides, the CDR3 is TGTGCCAGCAGCGGACAGAAATTCACCGGGGAGCTGTTTTTT. This translates into CASSGQKFTGELFF. This chain links TRBV7-2 with TRBJ2-2; D possibly corresponds to TRBD1 (6 bases). V was pared by 5 bases and J by 4 bases, with 11 bases between. This CDR3 region has 14 residues. Germline loops: CDR1 SGHTA, CDR2 FQGNSA.